This TCR beta chain was recorded in a study of blood T cell repertoires in COVID-19. Study background: In each case, the material was cDNA or gDNA derived from T cells, B-cell-depleted T cells, or PBMCs.

Using immunoSEQ multiplex PCR, the repertoire was profiled, and TCRdb retains in-frame clones only, with some absent. The sample includes roughly 110,000 clones, roughly 90% of them seen just once. The CDR3 spans 13 residues. V lost 3 bases and J lost 7, with 12 bases in between. The clonotype comes from a woman in her 70s who had recovered from COVID-19. The sequenced sample was peripheral blood. This sequence joins TRBV12-3 or TRBV12-4 and TRBJ1-1; D gene ambiguous. The CDR3 protein is CASSFVREGEAFF. DNA for the CDR3: TGTGCCAGCAGTTTTGTCCGGGAGGGTGAAGCTTTCTTT.